The sequence of this T cell receptor (beta chain) was determined in a study of early T cells in non-severe SARS-CoV-2 infection. In germline, CDR1 is MDHEN, CDR2 SYDVKM. Unmatched junction bases numbered 5, after V lost 3 bases and J lost 5 bases. CDR3 length: 16 residues. Each CDR3 protein is one row after TCRdb ran MiXCR on the 5' RACE reads. The sample lists over 85,000 distinct CDR3 sequences; roughly 15% were seen once. Sequencing input: whole blood. The chain has TRBV28 and TRBJ2-3; 13 bases align to TRBD2. This clonotype was obtained from an adult who was a healthcare worker with PCR-confirmed SARS-CoV-2 infection or an uninfected control (not recorded which). CDR3 DNA: TGTGCCAGCAGTTTCACTAGCGGGAGGGCCAAAGATACGCAGTATTTT. Protein sequence: CASSFTSGRAKDTQYF.